This entry features one T cell receptor (beta chain) sequence. Antigen: not known. An end of the junction differs from the germline gene, which may be a read error. This entry belongs to a study of blood T cells in healthy people across ages. Whole-study context: Per two T cells, template switching captured roughly one barcoded beta molecule. Study-level findings and limits: Age advanced and TCR beta diversity per million T cells fell, roughly linearly.

Next came a second PCR, run for about 6 to 11 cycles, which used a sample-barcoded 5' primer along with a J-beta primer mix. Tagging of each cDNA molecule was performed by a template-switch adaptor with 12 random nucleotides. One entry per CDR3 protein, called by TCRdb with MiXCR from the 5' RACE reads. The sample includes about 780,000 distinct CDR3 sequences, roughly 60% of them seen just once. CDR1 and CDR2 (germline): MGHDK, SYGVNS. The CDR3 loop spans 14 amino acids. This clonotype originated in a man younger than 40 in good health. Sequencing was done on a sample of blood. The chain uses TRBV25-1 and TRBJ2-7; the D is unclear. The CDR3 region is CANSGTLLTYEQYF. Here the CDR3 DNA reads TGTGCCAACAGTGGAACCCTTCTTACCTACGAGCAGTACTTC.